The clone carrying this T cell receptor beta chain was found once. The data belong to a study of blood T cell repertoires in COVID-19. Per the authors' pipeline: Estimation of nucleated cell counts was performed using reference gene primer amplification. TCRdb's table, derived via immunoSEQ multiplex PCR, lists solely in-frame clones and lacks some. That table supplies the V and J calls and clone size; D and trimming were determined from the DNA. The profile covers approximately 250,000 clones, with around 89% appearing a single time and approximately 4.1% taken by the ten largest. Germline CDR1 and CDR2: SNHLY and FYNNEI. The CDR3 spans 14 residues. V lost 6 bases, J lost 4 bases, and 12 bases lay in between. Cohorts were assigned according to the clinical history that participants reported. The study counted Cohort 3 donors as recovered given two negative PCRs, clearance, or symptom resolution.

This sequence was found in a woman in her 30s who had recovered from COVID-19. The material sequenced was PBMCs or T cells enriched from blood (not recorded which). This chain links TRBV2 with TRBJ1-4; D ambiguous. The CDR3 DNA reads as TGTGCCAGCAGCGGGAGGAGGGTTAATGAAAAACTGTTTTTT. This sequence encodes CASSGRRVNEKLFF.